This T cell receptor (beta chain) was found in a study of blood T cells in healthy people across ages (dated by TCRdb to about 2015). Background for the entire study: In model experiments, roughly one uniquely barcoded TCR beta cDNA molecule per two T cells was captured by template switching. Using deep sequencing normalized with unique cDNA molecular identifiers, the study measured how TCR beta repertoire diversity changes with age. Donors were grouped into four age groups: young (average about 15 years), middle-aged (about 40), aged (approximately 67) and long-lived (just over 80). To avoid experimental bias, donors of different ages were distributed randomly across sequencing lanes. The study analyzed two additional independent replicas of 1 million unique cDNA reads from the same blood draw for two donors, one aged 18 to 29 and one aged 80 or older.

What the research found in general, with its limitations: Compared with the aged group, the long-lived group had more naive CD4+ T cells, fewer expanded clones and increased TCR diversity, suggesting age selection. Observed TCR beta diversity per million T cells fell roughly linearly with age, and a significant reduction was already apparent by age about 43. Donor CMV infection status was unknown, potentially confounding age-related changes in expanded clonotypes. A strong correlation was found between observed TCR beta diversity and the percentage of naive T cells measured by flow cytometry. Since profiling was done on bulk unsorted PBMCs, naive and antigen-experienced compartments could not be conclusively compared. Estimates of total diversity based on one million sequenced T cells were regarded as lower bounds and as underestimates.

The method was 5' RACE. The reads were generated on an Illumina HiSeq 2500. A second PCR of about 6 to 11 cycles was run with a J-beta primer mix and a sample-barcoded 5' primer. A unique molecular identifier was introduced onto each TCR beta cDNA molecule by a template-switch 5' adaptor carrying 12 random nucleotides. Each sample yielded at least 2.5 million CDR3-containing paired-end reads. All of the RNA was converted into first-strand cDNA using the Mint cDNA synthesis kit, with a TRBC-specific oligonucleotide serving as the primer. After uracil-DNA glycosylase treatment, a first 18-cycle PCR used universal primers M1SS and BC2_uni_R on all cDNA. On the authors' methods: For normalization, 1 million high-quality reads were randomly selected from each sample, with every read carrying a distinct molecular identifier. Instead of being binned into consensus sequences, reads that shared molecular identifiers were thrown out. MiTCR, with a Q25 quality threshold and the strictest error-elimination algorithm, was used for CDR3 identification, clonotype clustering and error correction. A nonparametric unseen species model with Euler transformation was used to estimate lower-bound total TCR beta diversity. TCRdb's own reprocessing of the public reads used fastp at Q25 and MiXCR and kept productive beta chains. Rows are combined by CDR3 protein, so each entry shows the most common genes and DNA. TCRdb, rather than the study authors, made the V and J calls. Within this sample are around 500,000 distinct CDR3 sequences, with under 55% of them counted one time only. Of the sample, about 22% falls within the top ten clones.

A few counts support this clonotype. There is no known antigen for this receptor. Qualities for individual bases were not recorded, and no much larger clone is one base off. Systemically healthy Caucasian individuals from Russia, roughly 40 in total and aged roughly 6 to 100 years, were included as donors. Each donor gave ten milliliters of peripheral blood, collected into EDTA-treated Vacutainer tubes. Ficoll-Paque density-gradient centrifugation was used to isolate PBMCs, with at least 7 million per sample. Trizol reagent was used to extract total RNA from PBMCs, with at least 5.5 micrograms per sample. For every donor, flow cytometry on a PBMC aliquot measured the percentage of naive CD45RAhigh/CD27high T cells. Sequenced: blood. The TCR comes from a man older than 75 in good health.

CDR3 loop: CSVETKDRQQYEQYF. At the DNA level, the sequence is TGCAGCGTTGAAACGAAGGACAGACAACAGTACGAGCAGTACTTC. The rearrangement joined TRBV29-1 to TRBJ2-7; perhaps TRBD1 is the D gene, with 6 bases matching. Based on the germline V gene, the CDR1 and CDR2 sequences are SQVTM and ANQGSEA. Including the terminal cysteine and phenylalanine, the CDR3 comprises 15 residues. Of all the DNA, just the CDR3 is kept, 45 bases in frame from base 1. V is clipped by 2 bases and J by 4 bases, and the sequence between their germline boundaries is 18 bases long.